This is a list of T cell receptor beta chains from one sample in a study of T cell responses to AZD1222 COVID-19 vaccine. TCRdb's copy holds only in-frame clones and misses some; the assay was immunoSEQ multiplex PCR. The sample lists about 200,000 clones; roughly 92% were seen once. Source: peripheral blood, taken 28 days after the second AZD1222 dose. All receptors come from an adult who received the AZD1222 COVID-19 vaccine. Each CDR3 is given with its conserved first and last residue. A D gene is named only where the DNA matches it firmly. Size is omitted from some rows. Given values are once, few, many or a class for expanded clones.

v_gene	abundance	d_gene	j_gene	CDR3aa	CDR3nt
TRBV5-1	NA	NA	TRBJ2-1	CASSLSFHEQFF	TGCGCCAGCAGCTTGAGTTTCCATGAGCAGTTCTTC
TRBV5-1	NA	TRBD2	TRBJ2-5	CASSLGGREQETQYF	TGCGCCAGCAGCTTGGGCGGGAGGGAACAAGAGACCCAGTACTTC
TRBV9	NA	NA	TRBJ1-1	CASSVTGENTEAFF	TGTGCCAGCAGCGTGACAGGAGAGAACACTGAAGCTTTCTTT
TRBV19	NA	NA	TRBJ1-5	CASSIGVNQPQHF	TGTGCCAGTAGTATAGGGGTAAATCAGCCCCAGCATTTT
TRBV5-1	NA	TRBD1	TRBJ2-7	CASSWTGTGQYEQYF	TGCGCCAGCAGCTGGACCGGGACAGGGCAATACGAGCAGTACTTC
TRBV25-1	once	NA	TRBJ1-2	CASSEIQGGYGYTF	TGTGCCAGCAGTGAAATACAGGGCGGCTATGGCTACACCTTC
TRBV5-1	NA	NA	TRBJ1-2	CASSSSGTGYTF	TGCGCCAGCAGCTCCTCGGGGACAGGCTACACCTTC
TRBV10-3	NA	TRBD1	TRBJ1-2	CAISEAGTGINTF	TGTGCCATCAGTGAGGCGGGGACAGGGATAAACACCTTC
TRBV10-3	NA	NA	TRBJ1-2	CATSPIDGYGYTF	TGTGCCACATCCCCTATCGACGGGTACGGCTACACCTTC
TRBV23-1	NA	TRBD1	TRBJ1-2	CASSPGQGAKSGYTF	TGCGCCAGCAGCCCCGGACAGGGGGCAAAGAGTGGCTACACCTTC
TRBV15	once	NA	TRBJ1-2	CATSRDLQVANYGYTF	TGTGCCACCAGCAGAGATCTGCAGGTAGCTAACTATGGCTACACCTTC
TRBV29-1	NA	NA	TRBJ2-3	CSVGTALTDTQYF	TGCAGCGTTGGTACGGCCCTCACAGATACGCAGTATTTT
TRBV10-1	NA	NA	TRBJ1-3	CASSDPGPGNTIYF	TGCGCCAGCAGTGATCCAGGGCCTGGAAACACCATATATTTT
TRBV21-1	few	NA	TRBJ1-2	CASSNGQALLRDGYTF	TGTGCCAGCAGCAACGGACAGGCCCTCCTCCGCGATGGCTACACCTTC
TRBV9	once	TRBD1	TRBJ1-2	CASSVQTPSPGQGDYGYTF	TGTGCCAGCAGCGTCCAAACCCCATCCCCCGGACAGGGCGACTATGGCTACACCTTC
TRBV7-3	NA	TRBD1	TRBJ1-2	CASSRRGDRLDGYTF	TGTGCCAGCAGCCGAAGGGGGGACAGGCTTGATGGCTACACCTTC
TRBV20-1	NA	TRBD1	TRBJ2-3	CSASLGDRGRSDTQYF	TGCAGTGCTAGTCTGGGCGACAGGGGGCGATCAGATACGCAGTATTTT
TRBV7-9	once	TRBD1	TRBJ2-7	CASSRDRAPYEQYF	TGTGCCAGCAGCCGGGACAGGGCCCCCTACGAGCAGTACTTC
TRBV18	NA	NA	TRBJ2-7	CASSPGLYDEQYF	TGTGCCAGCTCACCGGGGTTGTATGACGAGCAGTACTTC
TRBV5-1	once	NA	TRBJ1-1	CASRQNLGTEAFF	TGCGCCAGCAGGCAAAATTTAGGGACTGAAGCTTTCTTT
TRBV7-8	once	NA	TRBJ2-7	CASSLANGPAYF	TGTGCCAGCAGCTTAGCTAATGGGCCGGCGTACTTC
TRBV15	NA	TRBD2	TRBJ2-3	CATSSGLAGGESNTDTQYF	TGTGCCACCAGCAGTGGACTAGCGGGAGGGGAGTCTAACACAGATACGCAGTATTTT
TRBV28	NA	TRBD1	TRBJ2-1	CASSSGGSYNEQFF	TGTGCCAGCAGTTCAGGGGGCTCCTACAATGAGCAGTTCTTC
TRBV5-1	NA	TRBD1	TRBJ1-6	CASSLESGQGIDSPLHF	TGCGCCAGCAGCTTGGAATCGGGACAGGGTATTGATTCACCCCTCCACTTT
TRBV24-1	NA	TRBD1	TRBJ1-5	CATSDTGEQPQHF	TGTGCCACCAGTGATACAGGGGAGCAGCCCCAGCATTTT
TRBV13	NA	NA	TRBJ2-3	CASSLELGSTDTQYF	TGTGCCAGCAGCTTAGAATTGGGTAGCACAGATACGCAGTATTTT
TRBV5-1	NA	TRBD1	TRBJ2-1	CASSPGVGQGMGEQFF	TGCGCCAGCAGCCCGGGGGTAGGACAGGGTATGGGTGAGCAGTTCTTC
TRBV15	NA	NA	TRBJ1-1	CATSRARGTEAFF	TGTGCCACCAGCAGGGCCCGAGGGACTGAAGCTTTCTTT
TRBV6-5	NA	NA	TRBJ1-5	CASSARRNQPQHF	TGTGCCAGCAGCGCCCGTCGCAATCAGCCCCAGCATTTT
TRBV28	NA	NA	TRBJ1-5	CASSLNDQPQHF	TGTGCCAGCAGTTTAAATGATCAGCCCCAGCATTTT
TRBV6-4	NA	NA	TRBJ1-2	CASSPGGRAGYTF	TGTGCCAGCAGCCCGGGGGGGCGGGCTGGCTACACCTTC
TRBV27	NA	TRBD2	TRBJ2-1	CASSPLSVGGPHNEQFF	TGTGCCAGCAGTCCACTTAGCGTGGGAGGGCCCCACAATGAGCAGTTCTTC
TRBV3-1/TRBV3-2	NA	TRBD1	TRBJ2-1	CASSQDPNFGQGESSYNEQFF	TGTGCCAGCAGCCAAGACCCCAACTTCGGACAGGGGGAGAGCTCCTACAATGAGCAGTTCTTC
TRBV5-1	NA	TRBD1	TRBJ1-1	CASALGQGSEAFF	TGCGCCAGCGCTCTAGGACAGGGCTCTGAAGCTTTCTTT
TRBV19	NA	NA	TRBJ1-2	CASSIIYPDRTLAGYTF	TGTGCCAGTAGTATAATATATCCCGACAGGACCCTCGCCGGCTACACCTTC
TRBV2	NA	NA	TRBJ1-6	CASSEAYTGSPLHF	TGTGCCAGCAGTGAGGCCTACACGGGGTCACCCCTCCACTTT
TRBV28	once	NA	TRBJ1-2	CASSLSTRNYGYTF	TGTGCCAGCAGTTTATCAACCAGGAACTATGGCTACACCTTC
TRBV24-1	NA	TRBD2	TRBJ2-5	CATSDPGLAGRETQYF	TGTGCCACCAGTGATCCGGGACTAGCGGGTAGAGAGACCCAGTACTTC
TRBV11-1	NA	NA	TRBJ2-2	CASSLPRRGNTGELFF	TGTGCCAGCAGCTTACCCCGGCGGGGGAACACCGGGGAGCTGTTTTTT
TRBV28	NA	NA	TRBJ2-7	CASSHSQVEQYF	TGTGCCAGCAGTCACTCCCAGGTTGAGCAGTACTTC
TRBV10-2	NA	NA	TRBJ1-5	CASSERDPNQPQHF	TGCGCCAGCAGTGAGCGGGACCCTAATCAGCCCCAGCATTTT
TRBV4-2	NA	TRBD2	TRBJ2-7	CASSQGTSGYEQYF	TGTGCCAGCAGCCAAGGGACTAGCGGCTACGAGCAGTACTTC
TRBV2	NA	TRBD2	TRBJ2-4	CASIGLAGTLRAKNIQYF	TGTGCCAGCATCGGACTAGCGGGAACCCTGCGGGCCAAAAACATTCAGTACTTC
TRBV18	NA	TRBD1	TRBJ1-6	CASSPLGQGVSPLHF	TGTGCCAGCTCACCACTGGGACAGGGAGTTTCACCCCTCCACTTT
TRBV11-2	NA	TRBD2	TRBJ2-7	CASSFGTSGSRREQYF	TGTGCCAGCAGCTTCGGGACTAGCGGGAGCAGGCGCGAGCAGTACTTC
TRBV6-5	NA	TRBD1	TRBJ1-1	CASRVLTGTEAFF	TGTGCCAGCAGGGTCCTGACAGGGACTGAAGCTTTCTTT
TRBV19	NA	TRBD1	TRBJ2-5	CASSSQGAWETQYF	TGTGCCAGTAGTTCCCAGGGGGCCTGGGAGACCCAGTACTTC
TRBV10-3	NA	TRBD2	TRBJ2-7	CAAKGLAGVREQYF	TGTGCCGCCAAGGGACTAGCGGGAGTAAGAGAGCAGTACTTC
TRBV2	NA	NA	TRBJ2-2	CASKRVSANTGELFF	TGTGCCAGCAAGCGAGTGTCTGCGAACACCGGGGAGCTGTTTTTT
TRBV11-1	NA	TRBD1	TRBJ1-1	CASSRTPGQLLTEAFF	TGTGCCAGCAGTCGAACCCCGGGACAGCTTCTGACTGAAGCTTTCTTT
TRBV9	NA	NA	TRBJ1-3	CASSSQGSRNTIYF	TGTGCCAGCAGCTCGCAGGGTTCCCGAAACACCATATATTTT
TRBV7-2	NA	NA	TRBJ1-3	CASSLGLSTGNTIYF	TGTGCCAGCAGCTTGGGACTGAGTACTGGAAACACCATATATTTT
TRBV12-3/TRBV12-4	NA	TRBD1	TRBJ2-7	CASSPGQTYEQYF	TGTGCCAGCAGTCCGGGACAGACCTACGAGCAGTACTTC
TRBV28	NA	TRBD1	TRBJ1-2	CASSPRTGNYGYTF	TGTGCCAGCAGTCCACGGACAGGGAACTATGGCTACACCTTC
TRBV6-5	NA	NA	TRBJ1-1	CASNARWGVNTEAFF	TGTGCCAGCAACGCTCGGTGGGGGGTGAACACTGAAGCTTTCTTT
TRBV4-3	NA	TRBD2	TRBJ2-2	CASSQGKASGSSGELFF	TGCGCCAGCAGCCAAGGGAAGGCTAGCGGGAGCTCCGGGGAGCTGTTTTTT
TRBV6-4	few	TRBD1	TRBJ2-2	CASRANTGGTGELFF	TGTGCCAGCAGAGCAAATACAGGGGGCACCGGGGAGCTGTTTTTT
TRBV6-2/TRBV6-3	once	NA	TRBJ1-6	CASSGMGGFHF	TGTGCCAGCAGCGGGATGGGTGGATTCCACTTT